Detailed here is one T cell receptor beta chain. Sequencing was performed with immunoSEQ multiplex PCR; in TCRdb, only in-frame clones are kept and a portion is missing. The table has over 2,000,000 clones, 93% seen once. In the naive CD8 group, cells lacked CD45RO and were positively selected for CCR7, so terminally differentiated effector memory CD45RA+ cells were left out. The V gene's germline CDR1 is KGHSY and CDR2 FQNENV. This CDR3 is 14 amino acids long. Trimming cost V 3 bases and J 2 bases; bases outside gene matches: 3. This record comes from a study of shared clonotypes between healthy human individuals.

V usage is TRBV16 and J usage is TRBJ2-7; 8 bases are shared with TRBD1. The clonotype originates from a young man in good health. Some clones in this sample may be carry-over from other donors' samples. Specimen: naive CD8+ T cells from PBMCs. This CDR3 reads CASSHGQGPYEQYF. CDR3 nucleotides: TGTGCCAGCAGCCATGGACAGGGACCCTACGAGCAGTACTTC.